The entry that follows covers one T cell receptor (beta chain) sequence. Its antigen is as yet unknown. The sample is drawn from a study of CD8 T cell repertoires and HIV-1 epitope variants. Whole-study findings and limits: A handful of clonotypes recognized Nef KF9, one HW9, none TAALDMSHF.

The CDR3 runs to 15 residues. Germline loops: CDR1 LNHDA, CDR2 SQIVND (reference sequence). With V trimmed by 5 bases and J by 3 bases, 8 bases remained unmatched. The data were produced by immunoSEQ multiplex PCR, yet TCRdb's version contains in-frame clones alone and is incomplete. The repertoire holds several thousand clones, with roughly two thirds as singletons. This sequence joins TRBV19 and TRBJ2-5; 8 bases are shared with TRBD1. Sequencing was carried out using cultured CD8+ T cells derived from PBMCs. The TCR comes from a male donor with HIV. The CDR3 region has the DNA TGTGCCAGTAGTGCGGACAGGGACGTTGAAGAGACCCAGTACTTC. Translating it yields CASSADRDVEETQYF.